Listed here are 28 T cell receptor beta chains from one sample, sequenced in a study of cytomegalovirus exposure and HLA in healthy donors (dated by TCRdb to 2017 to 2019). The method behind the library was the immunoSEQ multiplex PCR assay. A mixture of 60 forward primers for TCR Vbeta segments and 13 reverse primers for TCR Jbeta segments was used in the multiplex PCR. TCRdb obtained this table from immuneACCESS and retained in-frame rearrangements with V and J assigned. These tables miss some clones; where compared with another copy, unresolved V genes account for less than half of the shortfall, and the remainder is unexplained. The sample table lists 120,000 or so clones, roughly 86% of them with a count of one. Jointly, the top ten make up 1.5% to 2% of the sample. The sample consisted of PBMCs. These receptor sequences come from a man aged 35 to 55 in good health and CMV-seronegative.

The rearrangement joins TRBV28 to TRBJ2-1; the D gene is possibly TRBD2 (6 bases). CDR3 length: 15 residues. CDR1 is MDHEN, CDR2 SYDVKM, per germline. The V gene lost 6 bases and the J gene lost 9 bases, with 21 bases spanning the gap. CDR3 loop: CASRPLAGTRGEQFF. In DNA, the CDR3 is TGTGCCAGCAGGCCCCTAGCTGGGACGCGGGGTGAGCAGTTCTTC.

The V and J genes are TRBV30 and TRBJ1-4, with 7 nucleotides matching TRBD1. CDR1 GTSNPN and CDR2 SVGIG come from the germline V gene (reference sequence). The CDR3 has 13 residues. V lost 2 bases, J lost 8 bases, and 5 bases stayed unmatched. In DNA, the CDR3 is TGTGCCTGGAGTATCAGGGGGAGAGAAAAACTGTTTTTT. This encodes CAWSIRGREKLFF.

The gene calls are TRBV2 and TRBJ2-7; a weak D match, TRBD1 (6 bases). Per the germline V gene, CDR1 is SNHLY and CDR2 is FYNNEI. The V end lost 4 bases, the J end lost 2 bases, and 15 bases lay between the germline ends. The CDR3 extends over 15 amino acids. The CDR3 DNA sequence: TGTGCCAGCAGTGGCCCCGGGACATGGACCTACGAGCAGTACTTC. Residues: CASSGPGTWTYEQYF.

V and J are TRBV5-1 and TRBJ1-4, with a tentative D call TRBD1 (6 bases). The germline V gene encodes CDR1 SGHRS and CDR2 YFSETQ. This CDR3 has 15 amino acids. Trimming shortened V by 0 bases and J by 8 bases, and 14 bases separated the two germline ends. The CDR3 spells CASSLEGGGREKLFF. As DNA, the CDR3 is TGCGCCAGCAGCTTGGAAGGGGGGGGACGAGAAAAACTGTTTTTT.

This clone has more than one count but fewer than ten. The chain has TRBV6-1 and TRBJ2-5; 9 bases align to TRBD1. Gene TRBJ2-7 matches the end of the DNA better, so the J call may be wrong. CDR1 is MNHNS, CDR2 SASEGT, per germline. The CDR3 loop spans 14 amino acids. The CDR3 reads CASSEPGQGYEQYF. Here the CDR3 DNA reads TGTGCCAGCAGTGAACCGGGACAGGGCTACGAGCAGTACTTC.

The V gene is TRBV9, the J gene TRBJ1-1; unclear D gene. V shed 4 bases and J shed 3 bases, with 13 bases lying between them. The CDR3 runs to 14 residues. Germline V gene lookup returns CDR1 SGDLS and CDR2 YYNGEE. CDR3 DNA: TGTGCCAGCAGCCCTTACAGCAGAGACACTGAAGCTTTCTTT. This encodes CASSPYSRDTEAFF.

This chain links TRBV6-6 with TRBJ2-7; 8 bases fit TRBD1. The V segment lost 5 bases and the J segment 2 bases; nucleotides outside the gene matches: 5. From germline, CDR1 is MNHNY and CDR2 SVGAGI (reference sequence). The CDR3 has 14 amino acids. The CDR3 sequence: CASSPMTGAYEQYF. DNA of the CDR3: TGTGCCAGCAGTCCTATGACAGGGGCCTACGAGCAGTACTTC.

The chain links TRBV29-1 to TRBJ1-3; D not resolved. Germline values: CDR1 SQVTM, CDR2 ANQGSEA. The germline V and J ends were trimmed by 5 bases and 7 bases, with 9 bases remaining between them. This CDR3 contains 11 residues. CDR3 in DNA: TGCAGCGTTAACGGAGGGAACACCATATATTTT. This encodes CSVNGGNTIYF.

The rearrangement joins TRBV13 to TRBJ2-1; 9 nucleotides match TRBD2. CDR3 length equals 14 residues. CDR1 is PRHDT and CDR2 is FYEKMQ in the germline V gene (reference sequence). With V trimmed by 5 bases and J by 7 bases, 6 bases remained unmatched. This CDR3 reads CASSTGLAGNEQFF. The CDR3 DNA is TGTGCCAGCAGCACTGGCCTAGCGGGGAATGAGCAGTTCTTC.

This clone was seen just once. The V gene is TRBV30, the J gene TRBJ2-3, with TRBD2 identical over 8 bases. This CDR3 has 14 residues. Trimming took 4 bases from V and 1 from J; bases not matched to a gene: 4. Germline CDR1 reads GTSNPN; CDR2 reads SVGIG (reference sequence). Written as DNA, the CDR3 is TGTGCCTGGAACGGGGGGGTCGGCACAGATACGCAGTATTTT. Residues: CAWNGGVGTDTQYF. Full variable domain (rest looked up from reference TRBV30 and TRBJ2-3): SQTIHQWPATLVQPVGSPLSLECTVEGTSNPNLYWYRQAAGRGLQLLFYSVGIGQISSEVPQNLSASRPQDRQFILSSKKLLLSDSGFYLCAWNGGVGTDTQYFGPGTRLTVL.

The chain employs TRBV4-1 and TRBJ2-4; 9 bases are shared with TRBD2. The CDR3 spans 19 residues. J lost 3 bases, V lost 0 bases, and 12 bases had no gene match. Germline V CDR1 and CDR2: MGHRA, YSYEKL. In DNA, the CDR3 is TGCGCCAGCAGCCAAGATCCGGGCGGGGGGGCGATGGTCAAAAACATTCAGTACTTC. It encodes CASSQDPGGGAMVKNIQYF.

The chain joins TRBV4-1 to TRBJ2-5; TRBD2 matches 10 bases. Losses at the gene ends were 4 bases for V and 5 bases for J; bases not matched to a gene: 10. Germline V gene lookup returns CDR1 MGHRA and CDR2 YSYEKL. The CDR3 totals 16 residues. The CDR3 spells CASSPGLALPQETQYF. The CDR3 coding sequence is TGCGCCAGCAGCCCGGGACTAGCGTTACCTCAGGAGACCCAGTACTTC.

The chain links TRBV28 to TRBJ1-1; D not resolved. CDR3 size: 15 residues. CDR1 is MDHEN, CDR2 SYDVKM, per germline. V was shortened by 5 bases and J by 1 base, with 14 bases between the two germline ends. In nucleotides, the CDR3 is TGTGCCAGCAGTCCCCACTCGTCACCGAACACTGAAGCTTTCTTT. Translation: CASSPHSSPNTEAFF.

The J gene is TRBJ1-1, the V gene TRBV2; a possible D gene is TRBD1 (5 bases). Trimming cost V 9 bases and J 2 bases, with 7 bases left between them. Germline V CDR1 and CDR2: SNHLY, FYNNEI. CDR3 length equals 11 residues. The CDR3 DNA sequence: TGTGCCAGTACAGGTAACACTGAAGCTTTCTTT. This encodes CASTGNTEAFF.

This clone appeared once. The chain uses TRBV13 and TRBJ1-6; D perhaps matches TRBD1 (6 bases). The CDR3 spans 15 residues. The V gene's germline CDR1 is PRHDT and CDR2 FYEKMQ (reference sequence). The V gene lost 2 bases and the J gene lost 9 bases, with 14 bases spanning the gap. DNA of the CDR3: TGTGCCAGCAGCTTAAGAACAGGGTGGAGTTCACCCCTCCACTTT. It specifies CASSLRTGWSSPLHF.

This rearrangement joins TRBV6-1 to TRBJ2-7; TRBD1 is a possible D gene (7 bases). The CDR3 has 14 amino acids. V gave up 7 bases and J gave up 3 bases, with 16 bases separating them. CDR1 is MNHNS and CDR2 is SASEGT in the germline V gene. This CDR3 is CASTTGDSDYEQYF. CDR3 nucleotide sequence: TGTGCCAGCACAACGGGGGACAGCGACTACGAGCAGTACTTC.

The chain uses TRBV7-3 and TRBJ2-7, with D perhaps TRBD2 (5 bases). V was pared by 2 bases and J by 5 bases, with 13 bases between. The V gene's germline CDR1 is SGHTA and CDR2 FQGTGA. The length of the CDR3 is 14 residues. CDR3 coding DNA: TGTGCCAGCAGCTTATCGGCTAGCAGCCACGAGCAGTACTTC. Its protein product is CASSLSASSHEQYF. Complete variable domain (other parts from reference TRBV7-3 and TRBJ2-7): GAGVSQTPSNKVTEKGKYVELRCDPISGHTALYWYRQSLGQGPEFLIYFQGTGAADDSGLPNDRFFAVRPEGSVSTLKIQRTERGDSAVYLCASSLSASSHEQYFGPGTRLTVT.

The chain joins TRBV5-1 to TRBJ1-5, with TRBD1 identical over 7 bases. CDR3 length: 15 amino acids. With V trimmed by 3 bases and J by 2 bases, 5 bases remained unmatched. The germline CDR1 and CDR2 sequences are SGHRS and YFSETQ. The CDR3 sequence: CASSSTGDRNQPQHF. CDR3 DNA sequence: TGCGCCAGCAGCTCCACAGGGGACCGCAATCAGCCCCAGCATTTT.

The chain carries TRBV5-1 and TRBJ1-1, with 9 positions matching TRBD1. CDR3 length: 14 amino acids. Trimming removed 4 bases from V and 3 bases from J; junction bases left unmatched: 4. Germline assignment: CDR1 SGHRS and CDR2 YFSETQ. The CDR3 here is CASSGGQGYTEAFF. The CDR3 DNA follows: TGCGCCAGCAGCGGAGGACAGGGGTACACTGAAGCTTTCTTT.

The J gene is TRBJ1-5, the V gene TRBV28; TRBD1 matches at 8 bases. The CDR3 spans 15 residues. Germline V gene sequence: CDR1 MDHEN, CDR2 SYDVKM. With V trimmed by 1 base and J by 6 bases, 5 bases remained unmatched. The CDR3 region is CASSLSGQGVQPQHF. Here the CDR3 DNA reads TGTGCCAGCAGTTTATCTGGACAGGGAGTTCAGCCCCAGCATTTT.

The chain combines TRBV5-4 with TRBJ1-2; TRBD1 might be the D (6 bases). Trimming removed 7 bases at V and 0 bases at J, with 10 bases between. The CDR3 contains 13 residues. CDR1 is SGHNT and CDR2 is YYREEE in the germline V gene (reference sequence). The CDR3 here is CASHRETNYGYTF. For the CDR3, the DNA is TGTGCCAGCCACAGGGAAACTAACTATGGCTACACCTTC.

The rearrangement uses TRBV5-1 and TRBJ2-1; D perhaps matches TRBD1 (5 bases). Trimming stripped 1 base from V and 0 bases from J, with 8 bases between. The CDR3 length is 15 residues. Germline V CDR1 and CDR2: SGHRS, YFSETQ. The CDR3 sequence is CASSLRQGSYNEQFF. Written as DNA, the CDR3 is TGCGCCAGCAGCTTGAGGCAGGGCTCCTACAATGAGCAGTTCTTC.

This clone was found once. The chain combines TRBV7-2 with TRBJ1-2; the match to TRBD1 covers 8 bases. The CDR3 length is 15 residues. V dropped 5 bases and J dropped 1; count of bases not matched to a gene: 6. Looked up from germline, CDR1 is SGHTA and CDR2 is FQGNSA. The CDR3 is CASSVDRAINYGYTF. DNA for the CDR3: TGTGCCAGCAGCGTGGACAGGGCCATTAACTATGGCTACACCTTC. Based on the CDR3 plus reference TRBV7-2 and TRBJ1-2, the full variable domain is GAGVSQSPSNKVTEKGKDVELRCDPISGHTALYWYRQSLGQGLEFLIYFQGNSAPDKSGLPSDRFSAERTGGSVSTLTIQRTQQEDSAVYLCASSVDRAINYGYTFGSGTRLTVV.

CDR3 region: CASSLGGLPYEQYF. CDR3 bases: TGTGCCAGCAGCTTGGGGGGTTTACCCTACGAGCAGTACTTC. The chain recombines TRBV7-9 with TRBJ2-7; a possible D gene is TRBD2 (6 bases). The CDR3 is 14 residues long. Germline CDR1 SEHNR, CDR2 FQNEAQ (reference sequence). V was trimmed by 3 bases and J by 2 bases, leaving 11 bases between them.

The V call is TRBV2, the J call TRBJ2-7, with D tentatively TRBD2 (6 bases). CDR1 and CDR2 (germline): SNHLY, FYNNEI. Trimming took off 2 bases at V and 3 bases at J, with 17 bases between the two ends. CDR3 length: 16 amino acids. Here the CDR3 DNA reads TGTGCCAGCAGTGAACGGGGGTCCCCCCCCCACTACGAGCAGTACTTC. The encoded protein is CASSERGSPPHYEQYF.

This chain's CDR3 is CASSPGGAGALVKTQYF. CDR3 nucleotides: TGTGCCAGCAGCCCAGGGGGCGCGGGTGCACTAGTAAAGACCCAGTACTTC. The chain links TRBV7-2 to TRBJ2-5; 8 bases align to TRBD1. Germline CDR1 reads SGHTA; CDR2 reads FQGNSA. Trimming at V came to 5 bases and at J to 6 bases, leaving 17 bases not matched to a gene. CDR3 length equals 17 residues.

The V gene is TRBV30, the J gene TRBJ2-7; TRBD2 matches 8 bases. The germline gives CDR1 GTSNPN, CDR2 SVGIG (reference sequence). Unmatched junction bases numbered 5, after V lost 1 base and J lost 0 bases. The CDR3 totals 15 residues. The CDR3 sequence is CAWSDERGYSYEQYF. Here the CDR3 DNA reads TGTGCCTGGAGTGACGAGCGGGGGTACTCCTACGAGCAGTACTTC.

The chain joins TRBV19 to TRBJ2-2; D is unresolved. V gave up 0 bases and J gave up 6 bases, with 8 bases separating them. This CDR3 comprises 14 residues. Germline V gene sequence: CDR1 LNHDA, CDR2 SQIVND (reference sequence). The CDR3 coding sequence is TGTGCCAGTAGTATAGACGGTGTTGCCGGGGAGCTGTTTTTT. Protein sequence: CASSIDGVAGELFF.